The clone carrying this T cell receptor (beta chain) has only a few counts. Antigen: not known. Treatment defined: oral pan-JAK inhibitor, 5-10 mg twice daily. Punch biopsies of lesional scalp, plus peripheral blood, were taken from alopecia areata patients. The data were taken from a study of CD8+ T cells in alopecia areata. Overall study context: Those patients who were treated received oral tofacitinib, which was given at 5 to 10 mg twice daily for moderate-to-severe alopecia areata. Study-level points and caveats: Sequence data from scalp samples additionally include resident alphabeta T cells of normal skin.

The CDR3 is 15 residues long. The V and J ends lost 0 bases and 6 bases respectively, with 14 bases between them. Germline V gene sequence: CDR1 MNHEY, CDR2 SMNVEV (reference sequence). Extracted RNA was reverse transcribed into cDNA, the sequencing template. Generated by immunoSEQ multiplex PCR, the TCRdb table keeps only in-frame clones and is missing some. The sample has about 180,000 clones; roughly half are singletons. Sample: CD8+ T cells sorted from blood, taken between weeks 51 and 54, from a patient treated with tofacitinib. The chain recombines TRBV27 with TRBJ1-1; D not certain. The TCR sequence derives from a human donor with alopecia areata. The DNA of the CDR3 is TGTGCCAGCAGTTTATCTCCGGGGAGTAGCGCTGAAGCTTTCTTT. Translating gives CASSLSPGSSAEAFF.